This passage covers 30 T cell receptor beta chains from one sample sequenced in a study of OX40 agonist ivuxolimab in advanced cancers. The data were produced by immunoSEQ multiplex PCR, yet TCRdb's version contains in-frame clones alone and is incomplete. The sample has more than 75,000 clones, around four fifths seen once. The sample here was CD4+ or CD8+ T cells sorted from blood, taken in a trial of the OX40 agonist ivuxolimab. Source of these receptors: an adult with an advanced solid tumor such as melanoma, head and neck, liver or kidney cancer.

This clone occurred a few times. The V call is TRBV5-1, the J call TRBJ2-2, with D possibly TRBD1 on 5 matching bases. V was cut by 4 bases and J by 0 bases, with 13 bases left in between. Germline CDR1 SGHRS, CDR2 YFSETQ. The CDR3 runs 16 residues. The CDR3 DNA follows: TGCGCCAGCAGCCCAAGCGACAGAACGAACACCGGGGAGCTGTTTTTT. Translated: CASSPSDRTNTGELFF. Combining the CDR3 with reference TRBV5-1 and TRBJ2-2 gives the whole variable domain KAGVTQTPRYLIKTRGQQVTLSCSPISGHRSVSWYQQTPGQGLQFLFEYFSETQRNKGNFPGRFSGRQFSNSRSEMNVSTLELGDSALYLCASSPSDRTNTGELFFGEGSRLTVL.

The rearrangement joins TRBV13 to TRBJ2-6; D gene ambiguous. The germline V and J ends were trimmed by 5 bases and 1 base, with 12 bases remaining between them. From germline, CDR1 is PRHDT and CDR2 FYEKMQ (reference sequence). This CDR3 has 16 residues. CDR3 protein: CASSKRLGSGANVLTF. CDR3 sequence (DNA): TGTGCCAGCAGCAAAAGGCTGGGTTCTGGGGCCAACGTCCTGACTTTC.

This chain connects TRBV18 to TRBJ1-2; perhaps TRBD1 as D (5 bases). CDR3 length: 14 amino acids. The germline V gene has CDR1 KGHSH and CDR2 LQKENI. The V end was cut by 2 bases, the J end by 8 bases, with 15 bases between. The CDR3 nucleotides are TGTGCCAGCTCACCAGTAGGGGAGCCAGGAGGCTACACCTTC. Amino acid sequence: CASSPVGEPGGYTF.

A note on this clone: This same CDR3 is encoded by further DNA sequences in the sample. V and J are TRBV7-9 and TRBJ2-5; D possibly corresponds to TRBD2 (6 bases). Trimming took off 2 bases at V and 1 base at J, with 8 bases between the two ends. The CDR3 runs to 14 residues. Germline CDR1 reads SEHNR; CDR2 reads FQNEAQ (reference sequence). CDR3 DNA sequence: TGTGCCAGCAGCTTAATGGGGGGCCAAGAGACCCAGTACTTC. It specifies CASSLMGGQETQYF.

This chain uses TRBV28 with TRBJ2-6; 9 bases are a match to TRBD1. Germline CDR1 is MDHEN and CDR2 is SYDVKM. With 6 bases clipped from V and 1 base from J, the junction kept 10 bases outside the gene matches. The CDR3 contains 18 residues. CDR3: CASSVMGQGKSGANVLTF. DNA of the CDR3: TGTGCCAGCAGCGTAATGGGACAGGGCAAATCTGGGGCCAACGTCCTGACTTTC.

This sequence joins TRBV9 and TRBJ1-4, with D maybe TRBD1 (6 bases). Trimming cost V 1 base and J 4 bases, with 11 bases left between them. Germline values: CDR1 SGDLS, CDR2 YYNGEE. This CDR3 is 15 amino acids long. CDR3 nucleotides: TGTGCCAGCAGCGTAAGGGACACTTATAATGAAAAACTGTTTTTT. Translation gives CASSVRDTYNEKLFF.

This sequence joins TRBV5-1 and TRBJ2-7; D is perhaps TRBD1 or TRBD2 (6 bases each). Deletions cut 0 bases from V and 7 bases from J, with 17 bases between. This CDR3 has 15 amino acids. Looked up from germline, CDR1 is SGHRS and CDR2 is YFSETQ. In DNA, the CDR3 is TGCGCCAGCAGCTTGGCCACACAGGAGGGGGAGGAGCAGTACTTC. Protein product: CASSLATQEGEEQYF.

The rearrangement uses TRBV2 and TRBJ2-7; the D gene could be TRBD1 or TRBD2 (5 bases each). In germline, CDR1 is SNHLY, CDR2 FYNNEI. The ends were cut back, 6 bases at V and 3 bases at J, with 6 bases in the middle. The CDR3 has 11 amino acids. The CDR3 nucleotides are TGTGCCAGCAGGGGGGTCTACGAGCAGTACTTC. This codes for CASRGVYEQYF. Full variable domain (rest looked up from reference TRBV2 and TRBJ2-7): EPEVTQTPSHQVTQMGQEVILRCVPISNHLYFYWYRQILGQKVEFLVSFYNNEISEKSEIFDDQFSVERPDGSNFTLKIRSTKLEDSAMYFCASRGVYEQYFGPGTRLTVT.

The chain joins TRBV6-1 to TRBJ2-6; no clear D. The CDR3 spans 15 residues. Trimming cost V 6 bases and J 0 bases, with 9 bases left between them. The germline V gene encodes CDR1 MNHNS and CDR2 SASEGT. CDR3 residues: CASRVVGSGANVLTF. CDR3 DNA: TGTGCCAGCAGGGTAGTAGGCTCTGGGGCCAACGTCCTGACTTTC.

V is TRBV6-4 and J is TRBJ1-4; the match to TRBD1 covers 12 bases. The CDR3 is 17 residues long. Trimming took 0 bases from V and 6 from J; bases not matched to a gene: 5. Germline-derived CDR1 and CDR2 are MRHNA and SNTAGT. The CDR3 reads CASSDSKGQGADEKLFF. The CDR3 region has the DNA TGTGCCAGCAGTGACTCGAAGGGACAGGGGGCTGATGAAAAACTGTTTTTT.

The rearrangement joins TRBV9 to TRBJ2-5; D perhaps matches TRBD1 (6 bases). CDR1 SGDLS and CDR2 YYNGEE come from the germline V gene. The CDR3 runs 14 residues. Trimming removed 4 bases from V and 3 bases from J, with 13 bases in between. CDR3 amino acids: CASSPTGTKETQYF. DNA of the CDR3: TGTGCCAGCAGCCCCACCGGGACAAAAGAGACCCAGTACTTC.

This clone was detected a few times. The chain is built from TRBV30 and TRBJ1-5; D ambiguous. The V end was cut by 2 bases, the J end by 2 bases, with 7 bases between. There are 13 residues in the CDR3. The V gene's germline CDR1 is GTSNPN and CDR2 SVGIG (reference sequence). CDR3 in DNA: TGTGCCTGGAGTTATCAGGGCAATCAGCCCCAGCATTTT. Residues: CAWSYQGNQPQHF.

This chain joins TRBV15 and TRBJ2-7; 7 bases line up with TRBD1. The V segment lost 3 bases and the J segment 6 bases; nucleotides outside the gene matches: 23. Germline assignment: CDR1 LNHNV and CDR2 YYDKDF (reference sequence). This CDR3 is 19 amino acids long. The CDR3 here is CATSSGSTHGQVFRFEQYF. For the CDR3, the DNA is TGTGCCACCAGCAGCGGAAGCACACATGGACAGGTCTTTCGTTTCGAGCAGTACTTC.

The gene calls are TRBV18 and TRBJ2-4; D not resolved. Germline CDR1 is KGHSH and CDR2 is LQKENI. Trimming removed 0 bases from V and 6 bases from J, with 12 bases in between. The CDR3 totals 15 residues. For the CDR3, the DNA is TGTGCCAGCTCACCACCGACCACTAATCTAAACATTCAGTACTTC. Protein product: CASSPPTTNLNIQYF. Full variable domain (outside the CDR3, taken from reference TRBV18 and TRBJ2-4): NAGVMQNPRHLVRRRGQEARLRCSPMKGHSHVYWYRQLPEEGLKFMVYLQKENIIDESGMPKERFSAEFPKEGPSILRIQQVVRGDSAAYFCASSPPTTNLNIQYFGAGTRLSVL.

CDR3 protein: CASSQNGQGYTF. In DNA form, the CDR3 reads TGCGCCAGCAGCCAAAACGGACAGGGCTACACCTTC. The chain recombines TRBV4-3 with TRBJ1-2; D is perhaps TRBD1 (6 bases). CDR1 is LGHNA and CDR2 is YSLEER in the germline V gene. The CDR3 sequence is 12 residues long. Between the trimmed V and J ends, which lost 2 bases and 8 bases, there was a span of 9 bases.

For the CDR3, the DNA is TGTGCCAGCAGTGGGGGACAGGAGGACGCAGATACGCAGTATTTT. Protein: CASSGGQEDADTQYF. The V and J genes are TRBV2 and TRBJ2-3; 8 nucleotides agree with TRBD1. Per germline, CDR1 SNHLY and CDR2 FYNNEI. The CDR3 length is 15 residues. The V segment lost 4 bases and the J segment 4 bases; nucleotides outside the gene matches: 7.

The V and J genes are TRBV9 and TRBJ1-2, with TRBD1 identical over 8 bases. Germline lookup yields CDR1 SGDLS and CDR2 YYNGEE. The length of the CDR3 is 14 residues. The V gene end was trimmed by 0 bases and the J gene end by 5 bases; junction bases not matched to a gene: 3. The CDR3 DNA reads TGTGCCAGCAGCGTAGGAACAGGGGGGTATGGCTACACCTTC. The encoded protein is CASSVGTGGYGYTF.

This sequence joins TRBV19 and TRBJ2-2, with D perhaps TRBD2 (6 bases). Trimming took off 6 bases at V and 4 bases at J, with 15 bases between the two ends. Germline CDR1 reads LNHDA; CDR2 reads SQIVND (reference sequence). The CDR3 length is 15 residues. CDR3 DNA sequence: TGTGCCAGTAGATCGGGAGTGGGGACCACCGGGGAGCTGTTTTTT. It encodes CASRSGVGTTGELFF.

This clone was counted a single time. J is TRBJ2-6 and V is TRBV27; 8 bases are a match to TRBD1. Germline trimming cut 4 bases from V and 1 base from J; bases unmatched to any gene: 9. The CDR3 runs 18 residues. Per the germline V gene, CDR1 is MNHEY and CDR2 is SMNVEV (reference sequence). CDR3 coding DNA: TGTGCCAGCAGTTCCCGGACAGGGAGGACTTCTGGGGCCAACGTCCTGACTTTC. It specifies CASSSRTGRTSGANVLTF.

The DNA for the CDR3 is TGTGCCAGCAGCCCGGGAGTCAGCAATCAGCCCCAGCATTTT. It codes for CASSPGVSNQPQHF. The rearrangement uses TRBV5-8 and TRBJ1-5; D unresolved. The CDR3 totals 14 residues. The V end was cut by 4 bases, the J end by 1 base, with 9 bases between. CDR1 and CDR2 from the germline V gene are SGHTS and YDEGEE.

The chain uses TRBV5-4 and TRBJ1-6, with TRBD1 as a possible D gene (6 bases). V lost 4 bases to trimming and J lost 1 base, with 12 bases between them. There are 16 residues in the CDR3. Germline-derived CDR1 and CDR2 are SGHNT and YYREEE (reference sequence). CDR3 sequence (DNA): TGTGCCAGCAGCAAAGAGGGGGAGTCCTATAATTCACCCCTCCACTTT. Protein: CASSKEGESYNSPLHF.

V gene TRBV28 combines with J gene TRBJ1-2, with D uncertain. Germline loops: CDR1 MDHEN, CDR2 SYDVKM. V lost 6 bases and J 2 bases, leaving 13 bases between the germline ends. The CDR3 spans 14 residues. The CDR3 DNA follows: TGTGCCAGCAGATCGGGATCTACGAACTATGGCTACACCTTC. Its protein product is CASRSGSTNYGYTF.

This clone was detected only a few times. In the same sample, other DNA sequences code for this CDR3. CDR3 bases: TGTGCCAGCAGCGCGACAGGGACGACCTATAATTCACCCCTCCACTTT. Translating it yields CASSATGTTYNSPLHF. V gene TRBV9 combines with J gene TRBJ1-6, with 7 bases lining up with TRBD1. The CDR3 is 16 residues long. Germline CDR1 reads SGDLS; CDR2 reads YYNGEE. The V gene end was trimmed by 3 bases and the J gene end by 2 bases; junction bases not matched to a gene: 5.

The chain links TRBV7-2 to TRBJ1-5; possible D gene TRBD1, 6 bases. CDR1 is SGHTA and CDR2 is FQGNSA in the germline V gene. The V gene lost 2 bases and the J gene lost 2 bases, with 10 bases spanning the gap. The CDR3 has 15 amino acids. This CDR3 reads CASSLQGIGNQPQHF. The DNA of the CDR3 is TGTGCCAGCAGCTTACAGGGGATTGGCAATCAGCCCCAGCATTTT.

The chain uses TRBV27 and TRBJ2-3; either TRBD1 or TRBD2 may fit D (5 bases each). This CDR3 spans 14 amino acids. The germline CDR1 and CDR2 sequences are MNHEY and SMNVEV (reference sequence). Trimming shortened V by 8 bases and J by 2 bases, and 14 bases separated the two germline ends. CDR3 nucleotide sequence: TGTGCCAGCCGGGGCTACCGAACCACAGATACGCAGTATTTT. Translating it yields CASRGYRTTDTQYF.

This rearrangement joins TRBV7-3 to TRBJ2-2; D gene ambiguous. The CDR3 has 14 amino acids. Germline V gene lookup returns CDR1 SGHTA and CDR2 FQGTGA. V lost 5 bases to trimming and J lost 6 bases, with 13 bases between them. CDR3 DNA sequence: TGTGCCAGCAGCAACAAATGGGGTCCCGGGGAGCTGTTTTTT. Protein sequence: CASSNKWGPGELFF.

The chain has TRBV10-1 and TRBJ2-5; D ambiguous. From germline, CDR1 is WNHNN and CDR2 SYGVQD (reference sequence). Trimming shortened V by 6 bases and J by 5 bases, and 10 bases separated the two germline ends. This CDR3 region has 12 residues. The CDR3, as DNA: TGCGCCAGCAGCGAAACCGGGGAGACCCAGTACTTC. It yields the protein CASSETGETQYF.

This chain links TRBV2 with TRBJ2-2; perhaps TRBD2 as D (5 bases). V dropped 3 bases and J dropped 1 base, with 9 bases sitting between them. The CDR3 has 15 residues. CDR1 and CDR2 from the germline V gene are SNHLY and FYNNEI. The CDR3 sequence is CASSDSGRNTGELFF. For the CDR3, the DNA is TGTGCCAGCAGTGATTCTGGGAGGAACACCGGGGAGCTGTTTTTT.

This clone has more than one count but fewer than ten. The V gene is TRBV7-9, the J gene TRBJ1-2; D is unclear. Germline CDR1 and CDR2: SEHNR and FQNEAQ (reference sequence). This CDR3 comprises 14 residues. With 5 bases removed from V and 2 bases from J, the gap between germline ends came to 12 bases. CDR3 sequence: CASSPSGGNYGYTF. CDR3 DNA: TGTGCCAGCAGCCCCTCTGGTGGAAACTATGGCTACACCTTC.

V and J are TRBV7-9 and TRBJ2-3, with D unclear. The CDR3 contains 16 residues. V lost 4 bases and J lost 3, with 17 bases in between. The germline CDR1 and CDR2 sequences are SEHNR and FQNEAQ (reference sequence). In nucleotides, the CDR3 is TGTGCCAGCAGCTCCCCGGCCGCCCTAGGAACAGATACGCAGTATTTT. This encodes CASSSPAALGTDTQYF.